A selection of T cell receptor beta chains follows, all from one sample in a study of PD-L1 blockade in urothelial cancer. Data came from immunoSEQ multiplex PCR; TCRdb stores just in-frame clones and leaves some out. The sample shows tens of thousands of clones, 88% of them seen only once. The material sequenced was PBMCs, taken around atezolizumab (anti-PD-L1) treatment. These receptors all stem from a man in his fifties or sixties with urothelial cancer. Each CDR3 is given with its conserved first and last residue. D genes are given only for firm matches. Clone size is stated in some rows and not others, as once, few, many or a class when expanded.

- | TRBJ1-5 | TRBV5-1 | once | TGCGCCAGCAGCCCGGAGGGATCTAGCAATCAGCCCCAGCATTTT | CASSPEGSSNQPQHF
- | TRBJ2-4 | TRBV6-6 | - | TGTGCCAGCAGCTTCGACCGACAGAAAAACATTCAGTACTTC | CASSFDRQKNIQYF
- | TRBJ1-1 | TRBV5-4 | - | TGTGCCAGCAGCTTCCCCGGACTGGGGAACACTGAAGCTTTCTTT | CASSFPGLGNTEAFF
- | TRBJ1-1 | TRBV5-6 | - | TGTGCCAGCAGCTGGGCTTGGAAGGCCACTGAAGCTTTCTTT | CASSWAWKATEAFF
- | TRBJ1-5 | TRBV6-1 | - | TGTGCCAGCAGTGAGAGGTACAATCAGCCCCAGCATTTT | CASSERYNQPQHF
TRBD1 | TRBJ2-2 | TRBV7-2 | - | TGTGCCAGCACTCAGGGGGCTCGCACCGGGGAGCTGTTTTTT | CASTQGARTGELFF
- | TRBJ2-5 | TRBV30 | once | TGTGCCTGGAGTGTTTCTGAGACCCAGTACTTC | CAWSVSETQYF
- | TRBJ1-5 | TRBV7-2 | - | TGTGCCAGCAGCCCCGGGGGAGGGGTAAGGCCCCAGCATTTT | CASSPGGGVRPQHF
TRBD1 | TRBJ1-3 | TRBV11-2 | - | TGTGCCAGCAGCTCTCGGACAGGGGGAAACACCATATATTTT | CASSSRTGGNTIYF
TRBD1 | TRBJ2-1 | TRBV30 | - | TGTGCCTGGAGTAGGGACAGGCGCAATGAGCAGTTCTTC | CAWSRDRRNEQFF
- | TRBJ2-3 | TRBV4-1 | - | TGCGCCAGCAGCCAAGTGAGTGAGTACCGATTCACAGATACGCAGTATTTT | CASSQVSEYRFTDTQYF
TRBD1 | TRBJ2-3 | TRBV28 | - | TGTGCCAGCAGTCCGGGGACAGAGAACACAGATACGCAGTATTTT | CASSPGTENTDTQYF
- | TRBJ2-7 | TRBV5-4 | - | TGTGCCAGCAGCTTGGGTACGGGTCTCCCTCGGGAGCAGTACTTC | CASSLGTGLPREQYF
TRBD2 | TRBJ2-5 | TRBV14 | few | TGTGCCAGCAGCCAAAGTAGCGGGAGTGAGACCCAGTACTTC | CASSQSSGSETQYF
- | TRBJ2-3 | TRBV10-3 | - | TGTGCCATCAGTGAGGATAGCTTTACGCAGTATTTT | CAISEDSFTQYF
TRBD2 | TRBJ2-2 | TRBV9 | - | TGTGCCAGCAGCGTCGGACTCGGGGGGGCCTCCGGGGAGCTGTTTTTT | CASSVGLGGASGELFF
- | TRBJ2-4 | TRBV6-6 | - | TGTGCCAGCAGTTACTCGGTAGATTATAGAAACATTCAGTACTTC | CASSYSVDYRNIQYF
- | TRBJ2-7 | TRBV11-3 | - | TGTGCCAGCAGCTCGGCGGGTCGTCTGCTCTCCTACGAGCAGTACTTC | CASSSAGRLLSYEQYF
TRBD1 | TRBJ2-3 | TRBV9 | - | TGTGCCAGCAGCGTAGGTACAGGGGTAGGTGCGCAGTATTTT | CASSVGTGVGAQYF
- | TRBJ2-2 | TRBV12-5 | - | TGTGCTAGTGAGGGGGGGGAAAACACCGGGGAGCTGTTTTTT | CASEGGENTGELFF
- | TRBJ2-2 | TRBV6-4 | once | TGTGCCAGCAGCAACGAATACTCAGGCGGGGATATTACCGGGGAGCTGTTTTTT | CASSNEYSGGDITGELFF
TRBD2 | TRBJ2-7 | TRBV30 | - | TGTGCCTGGACCGATGGGGGGACTAGCTCCTACGAGCAGTACTTC | CAWTDGGTSSYEQYF
- | TRBJ2-7 | TRBV5-4 | - | TGTGCCAGCAGCTTGGAGGGGCAGGGGTTCAACGAGCAGTACTTC | CASSLEGQGFNEQYF
- | TRBJ2-7 | TRBV30 | once | TGTGCCTGGAGTGTATGGGGGGGGCCCCCCTACGAGCAGTACTTC | CAWSVWGGPPYEQYF
TRBD1 | TRBJ1-3 | TRBV19 | - | TGTGCCAGTAGCCCTCGACAGGGAGGCTCTGGAAACACCATATATTTT | CASSPRQGGSGNTIYF
- | TRBJ2-1 | TRBV6-5 | - | TGTGCCAGCAGTCCCCTAGCGACATCCTACAATGAGCAGTTCTTC | CASSPLATSYNEQFF
TRBD1 | TRBJ2-1 | TRBV6-5 | - | TGTGCCAGCAGCCCTACCGGGACAGGGGTAAATGAGCAGTTCTTC | CASSPTGTGVNEQFF
- | TRBJ2-1 | TRBV4-2 | - | TGTGCCAGCAGCCACCAATCAACAGGCTTCCACAATGAGCAGTTCTTC | CASSHQSTGFHNEQFF
- | TRBJ1-3 | TRBV6-1 | - | TGTGCCAGCAGTGAACAAGGGGTAGGAAGAAACACCATATATTTT | CASSEQGVGRNTIYF
TRBD1 | TRBJ1-5 | TRBV4-3 | - | TGCGCCAGCAGCCAAGACAGGGGGCATCAGCCCCAGCATTTT | CASSQDRGHQPQHF
TRBD1 | TRBJ2-7 | TRBV19 | - | TGTGCCAGTAGTGAACAGGGGGTTTCCTCCTACGAGCAGTACTTC | CASSEQGVSSYEQYF
TRBD1 | TRBJ2-2 | TRBV7-7 | - | TGTGCTAGCGGACAGGGGGCGAACACCGGGGAGCTGTTTTTT | CASGQGANTGELFF
- | TRBJ1-2 | TRBV5-1 | - | TGCGCCAGCAGCCAGGGGTATGGCTACACCTTC | CASSQGYGYTF
- | TRBJ1-3 | TRBV6-5 | - | TGTGCCAGCAGTTACGACACCTCCTCTGGAAACACCATATATTTT | CASSYDTSSGNTIYF
TRBD1 | TRBJ1-5 | TRBV6-4 | - | TGTGCCAGCAGTGACGAACAGGGGAAGGGAGTACCTTCTATGTATCTTTGGGATCAGCCCCAGCATTTT | CASSDEQGKGVPSMYLWDQPQHF
TRBD2 | TRBJ2-5 | TRBV7-9 | - | TGTGCCAGCAGCTTTGGGGGGGTCAAAGAGACCCAGTACTTC | CASSFGGVKETQYF
TRBD1 | TRBJ1-1 | TRBV6-6 | - | TGTGCCAGCAGTATCAAGACAGGGGTTAAGACTGAAGCTTTCTTT | CASSIKTGVKTEAFF
TRBD2 | TRBJ2-3 | TRBV6-5 | - | TGTGCCAGCAGTTACTCCACAGCGGGACGCACAGATACGCAGTATTTT | CASSYSTAGRTDTQYF
TRBD1 | TRBJ2-7 | TRBV7-9 | - | TGTGCCAGCAGCACCGGGACAGGGACCTACGAGCAGTACTTC | CASSTGTGTYEQYF
- | TRBJ2-1 | TRBV4-3 | - | TGCGCCAGCAGCCAAGATCATGTCTCCAGGGTCGGATCCTACAATGAGCAGTTCTTC | CASSQDHVSRVGSYNEQFF
- | TRBJ2-1 | TRBV19 | - | TGTGCCAGTAGACAGGACTCCTACAATGAGCAGTTCTTC | CASRQDSYNEQFF
- | TRBJ1-3 | TRBV11-3 | - | TGTGCCAGCAGCAACAGACGGGGAAGCTCTGGAAACACCATATATTTT | CASSNRRGSSGNTIYF
- | TRBJ1-1 | TRBV11-2 | few | TGTGCCAGCAAACTAAATCAAGCGACGGCTGAAGCTTTCTTT | CASKLNQATAEAFF
TRBD1 | TRBJ2-7 | TRBV18 | - | TGTGCCAGCTCACACGGAGGGACAGGGACCTACGAGCAGTACTTC | CASSHGGTGTYEQYF
- | TRBJ1-5 | TRBV19 | - | TGTGCCAGTAGTCCCGAGGAGGGGAATCAGCCCCAGCATTTT | CASSPEEGNQPQHF
- | TRBJ1-2 | TRBV27 | - | TGTGCCAGCAAAAGGCAGGACAGCCATGGCTACACCTTC | CASKRQDSHGYTF
TRBD1 | TRBJ1-5 | TRBV7-9 | - | TGTGCCAGCAGCCCCGGACAGGGAGGTCGGAATCAGCCCCAGCATTTT | CASSPGQGGRNQPQHF
- | TRBJ1-2 | TRBV25-1 | many | TGTGCCAGCAGTTTTACAGACGGCTACACCTTC | CASSFTDGYTF
TRBD1 | TRBJ2-1 | TRBV7-2 | - | TGTGCCAGCAGCCTCACTACAGGGGCCTCTAGAAAGGAGCAGTTCTTC | CASSLTTGASRKEQFF
- | TRBJ1-4 | TRBV7-9 | - | TGTGCCAGCAGCTCCCGACAGGAGCCAACTAATGAAAAACTGTTTTTT | CASSSRQEPTNEKLFF
- | TRBJ2-1 | TRBV6-6 | - | TGTGCCAGCAGTTACCCCCAGTGGGAGCAGTTCTTC | CASSYPQWEQFF
- | TRBJ1-2 | TRBV27 | few | TGTGCCAGCAGCCAGTGGCCGGGATCGGATGGCTACACCTTC | CASSQWPGSDGYTF
- | TRBJ1-5 | TRBV7-5 | - | TGTGCCAGAAGCTGCCCCTGGGGACAGCCCAATCAGCCCCAGCATTTT | CARSCPWGQPNQPQHF
TRBD1 | TRBJ2-2 | TRBV7-9 | - | TGTGCCAGCAGCACAACCCAGGGGGCAAACACCGGGGAGCTGTTTTTT | CASSTTQGANTGELFF
- | TRBJ1-5 | TRBV28 | - | TGTGCCAGCAGACTACTCAATCAGCCCCAGCATTTT | CASRLLNQPQHF
TRBD2 | TRBJ2-1 | TRBV2 | - | TGTGCCAGCAATTCCGGGGGGGCCCATGAGGAACAGTTCTTC | CASNSGGAHEEQFF
TRBD1 | TRBJ1-2 | TRBV7-3 | - | TGTGCCAGCAGCCCAGGACAGGGATTTAACTATGGCTACACCTTC | CASSPGQGFNYGYTF
- | TRBJ2-5 | TRBV14 | - | TGTGCCAGCAGCCAAGATCGCCTATTAAGAGGGTTTGGGGAGACCCAGTACTTC | CASSQDRLLRGFGETQYF